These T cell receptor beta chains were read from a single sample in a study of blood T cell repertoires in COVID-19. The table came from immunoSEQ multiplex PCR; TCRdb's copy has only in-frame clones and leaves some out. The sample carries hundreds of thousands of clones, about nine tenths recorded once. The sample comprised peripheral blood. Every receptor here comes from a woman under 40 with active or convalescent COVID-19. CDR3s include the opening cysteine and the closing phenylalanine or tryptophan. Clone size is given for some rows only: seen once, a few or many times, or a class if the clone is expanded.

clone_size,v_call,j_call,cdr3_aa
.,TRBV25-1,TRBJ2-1,CASSRDYNSYNEQFF
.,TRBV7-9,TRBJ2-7,CASGSRTTYEQYF
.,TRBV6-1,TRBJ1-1,CASSDQGIGNTEAFF
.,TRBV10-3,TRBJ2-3,CAISEQGRDTQYF
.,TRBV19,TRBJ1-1,CASNTGGWNTEAFF
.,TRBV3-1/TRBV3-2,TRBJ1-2,CASSQAGTGYSNYGYTF
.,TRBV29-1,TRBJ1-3,CSALASGNTIYF
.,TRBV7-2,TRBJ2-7,CASSPTPVLVAHEQYF
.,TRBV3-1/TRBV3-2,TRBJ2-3,CASSQESLLLAERTDTQYF
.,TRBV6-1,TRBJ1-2,CASNEQGGRGGGYTF
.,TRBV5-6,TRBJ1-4,CASSRQPTNEKLFF
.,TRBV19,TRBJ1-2,CASNQGARGYTF
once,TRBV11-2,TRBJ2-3,CASSLGTDTDTQYF
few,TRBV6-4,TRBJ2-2,CAGGTGELFF
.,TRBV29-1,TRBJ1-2,CSVVTVNYGYTF
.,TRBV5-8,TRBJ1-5,CASSLGQITNQPQHF
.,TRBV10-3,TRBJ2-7,CAISGDSRTSYEQYF
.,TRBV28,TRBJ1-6,CASSENSPLHF
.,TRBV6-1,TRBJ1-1,CASSEWGEEAFF
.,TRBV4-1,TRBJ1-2,CASSSQSFQGAKGYTF
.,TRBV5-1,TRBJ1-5,CASSEGQGNQPQHF
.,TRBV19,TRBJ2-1,CASSASSGINEQFF
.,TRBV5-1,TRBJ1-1,CASSLDRGGTEAFF
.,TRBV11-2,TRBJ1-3,CASSLRTQGSSGNTIYF
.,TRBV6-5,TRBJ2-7,CASSPQRDSYEQYF
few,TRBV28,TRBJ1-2,CASSSTDFTGSYGYTF
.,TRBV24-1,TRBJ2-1,CATSDLRTGNEQFF
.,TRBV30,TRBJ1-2,CAWRLPGQGGGYTF
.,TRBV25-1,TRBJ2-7,CASSEGTGGSYEQYF
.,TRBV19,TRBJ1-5,CASSISLGQAYSNQPQHF
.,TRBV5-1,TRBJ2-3,CASKGQALGTDTQYF
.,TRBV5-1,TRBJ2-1,CASSYGSGLYNEQFF
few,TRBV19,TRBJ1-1,CASSGTLNTEAFF
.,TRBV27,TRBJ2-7,CASSSASGHYEQYF
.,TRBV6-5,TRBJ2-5,CASSRLAGRQETQYF
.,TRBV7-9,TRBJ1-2,CASSLSGGPYGYTF
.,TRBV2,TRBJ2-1,CASSRVGTSGSNNEQFF
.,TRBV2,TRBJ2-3,CASSEQGVGTDTQYF
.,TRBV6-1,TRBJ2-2,CASSDPGTSGRFGELFF
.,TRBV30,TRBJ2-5,CAWSPSGAGETQYF
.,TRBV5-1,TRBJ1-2,CASSPRDRGVNGYTF
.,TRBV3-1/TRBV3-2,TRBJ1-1,CASSQEQTGVGTEAFF